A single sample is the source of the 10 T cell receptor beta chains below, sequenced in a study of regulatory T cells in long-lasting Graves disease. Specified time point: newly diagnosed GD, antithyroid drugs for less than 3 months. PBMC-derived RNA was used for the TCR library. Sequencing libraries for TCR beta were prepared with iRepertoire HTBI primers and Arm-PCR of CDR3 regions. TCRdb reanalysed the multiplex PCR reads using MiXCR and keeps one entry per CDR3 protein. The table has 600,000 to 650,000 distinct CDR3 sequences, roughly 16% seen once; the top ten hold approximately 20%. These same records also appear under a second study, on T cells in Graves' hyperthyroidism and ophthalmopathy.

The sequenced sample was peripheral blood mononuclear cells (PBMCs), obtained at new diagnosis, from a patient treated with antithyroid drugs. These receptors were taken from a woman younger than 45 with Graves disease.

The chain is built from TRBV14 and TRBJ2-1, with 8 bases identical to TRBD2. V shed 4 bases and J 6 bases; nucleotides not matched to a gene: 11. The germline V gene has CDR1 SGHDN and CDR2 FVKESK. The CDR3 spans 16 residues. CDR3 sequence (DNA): TGTGCCAGCAGCCGAGAGGTTGGCGGGAGGCCCAATGAGCAGTTCTTC. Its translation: CASSREVGGRPNEQFF.

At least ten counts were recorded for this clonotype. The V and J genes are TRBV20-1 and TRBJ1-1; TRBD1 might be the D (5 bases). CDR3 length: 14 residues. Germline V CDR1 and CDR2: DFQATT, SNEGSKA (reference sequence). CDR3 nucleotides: TGCAGCGGTCTCCGACAGCATCAGAACACTGAAGCTTTCTTT. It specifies CSGLRQHQNTEAFF.

As DNA, the CDR3 is TGCAGTGCTAGAGATTTAATGAAGAAGCACCGCAATCAGCCCCAGCATTTT. The encoded protein is CSARDLMKKHRNQPQHF. The chain has TRBV20-1 and TRBJ1-5; D is ambiguous. V was clipped by 0 bases and J by 2 bases, with 17 bases between them. The CDR3 is 17 residues long. Germline values: CDR1 DFQATT, CDR2 SNEGSKA (reference sequence).

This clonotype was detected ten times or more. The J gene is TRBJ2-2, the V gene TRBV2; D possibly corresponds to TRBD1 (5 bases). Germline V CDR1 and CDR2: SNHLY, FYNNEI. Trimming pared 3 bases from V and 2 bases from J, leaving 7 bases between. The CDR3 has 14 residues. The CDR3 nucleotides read TGTGCCAGCAGTGACAGGGTAAACACCGGGGAGCTGTTTTTT. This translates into CASSDRVNTGELFF.

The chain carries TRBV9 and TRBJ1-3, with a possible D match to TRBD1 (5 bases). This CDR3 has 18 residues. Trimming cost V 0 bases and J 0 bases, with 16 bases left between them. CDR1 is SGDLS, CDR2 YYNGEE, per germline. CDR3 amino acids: CASSVDGLGEHSGNTIYF. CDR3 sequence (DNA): TGTGCCAGCAGCGTAGATGGCTTGGGGGAACACTCTGGAAACACCATATATTTT.

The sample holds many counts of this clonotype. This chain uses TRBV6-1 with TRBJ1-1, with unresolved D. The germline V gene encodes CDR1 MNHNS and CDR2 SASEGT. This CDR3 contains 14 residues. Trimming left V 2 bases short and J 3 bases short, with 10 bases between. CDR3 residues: CASSEKKKDTEAFF. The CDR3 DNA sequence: TGTGCCAGCAGTGAAAAGAAAAAGGACACTGAAGCTTTCTTT.

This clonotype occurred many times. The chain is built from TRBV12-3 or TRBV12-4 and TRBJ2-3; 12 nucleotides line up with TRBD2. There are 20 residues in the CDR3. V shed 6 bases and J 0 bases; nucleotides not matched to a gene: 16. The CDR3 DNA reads TGTGCCAGCAGGCCCTCAGGCGGCAGAGGGACTAGCGGGAGCACAGATACGCAGTATTTT. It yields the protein CASRPSGGRGTSGSTDTQYF.

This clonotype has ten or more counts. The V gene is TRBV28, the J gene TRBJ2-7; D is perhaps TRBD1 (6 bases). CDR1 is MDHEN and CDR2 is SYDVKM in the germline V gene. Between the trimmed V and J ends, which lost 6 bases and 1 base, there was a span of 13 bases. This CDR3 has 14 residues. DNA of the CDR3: TGTGCCAGCAGAGGAACAGGGCTATCCTACGAGCAGTACTTC. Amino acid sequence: CASRGTGLSYEQYF.

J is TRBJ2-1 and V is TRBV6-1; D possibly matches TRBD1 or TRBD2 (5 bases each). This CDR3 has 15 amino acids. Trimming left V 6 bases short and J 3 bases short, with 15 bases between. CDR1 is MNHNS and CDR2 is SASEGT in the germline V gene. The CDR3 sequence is CASRTGTINYNEQFF. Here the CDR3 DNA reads TGTGCCAGCAGAACCGGGACCATCAACTACAATGAGCAGTTCTTC.

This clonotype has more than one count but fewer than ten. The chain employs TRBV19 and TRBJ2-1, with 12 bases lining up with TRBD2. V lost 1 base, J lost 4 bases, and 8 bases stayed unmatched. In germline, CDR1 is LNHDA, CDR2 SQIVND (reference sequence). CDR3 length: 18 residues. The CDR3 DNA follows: TGTGCCAGTAGTATAGCGGCTAGCGGGAGGGCCGGTTACAATGAGCAGTTCTTC. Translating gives CASSIAASGRAGYNEQFF.